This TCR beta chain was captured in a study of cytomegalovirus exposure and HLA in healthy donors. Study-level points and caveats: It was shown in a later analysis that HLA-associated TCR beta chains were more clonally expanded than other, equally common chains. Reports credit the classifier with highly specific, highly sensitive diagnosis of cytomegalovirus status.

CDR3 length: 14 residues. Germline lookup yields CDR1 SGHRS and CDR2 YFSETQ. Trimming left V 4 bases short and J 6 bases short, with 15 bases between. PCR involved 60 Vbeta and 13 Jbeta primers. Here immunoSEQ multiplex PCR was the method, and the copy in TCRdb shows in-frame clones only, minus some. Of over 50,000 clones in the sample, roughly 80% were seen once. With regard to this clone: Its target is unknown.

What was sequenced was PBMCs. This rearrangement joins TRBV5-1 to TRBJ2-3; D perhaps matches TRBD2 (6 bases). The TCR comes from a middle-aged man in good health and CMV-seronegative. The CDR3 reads CASSNGDLVDTQYF. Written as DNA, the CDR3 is TGCGCCAGCAGCAACGGGGACTTGGTTGATACGCAGTATTTT. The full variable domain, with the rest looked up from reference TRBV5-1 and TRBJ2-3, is KAGVTQTPRYLIKTRGQQVTLSCSPISGHRSVSWYQQTPGQGLQFLFEYFSETQRNKGNFPGRFSGRQFSNSRSEMNVSTLELGDSALYLCASSNGDLVDTQYFGPGTRLTVL.